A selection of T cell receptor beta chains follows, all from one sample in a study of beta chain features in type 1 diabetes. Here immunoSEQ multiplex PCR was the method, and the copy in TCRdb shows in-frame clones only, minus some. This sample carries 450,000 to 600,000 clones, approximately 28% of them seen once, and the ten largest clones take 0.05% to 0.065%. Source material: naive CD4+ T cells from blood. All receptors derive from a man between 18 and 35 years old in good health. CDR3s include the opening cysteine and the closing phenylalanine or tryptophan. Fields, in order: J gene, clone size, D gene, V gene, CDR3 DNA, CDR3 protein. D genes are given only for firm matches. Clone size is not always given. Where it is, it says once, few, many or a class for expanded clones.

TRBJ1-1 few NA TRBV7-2 TGTGCCAGCAGCCGGGAGGGAGGGGATTACACTGAAGCTTTCTTT CASSREGGDYTEAFF
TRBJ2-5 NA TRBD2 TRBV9 TGTGCCAGCAGCGTACCGGGACTAGGGGGAGAGACCCAGTACTTC CASSVPGLGGETQYF
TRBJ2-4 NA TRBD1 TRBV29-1 TGCAGCGGGGACAGGGGTGACATTCAGTACTTC CSGDRGDIQYF
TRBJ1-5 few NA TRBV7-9 TGTGCCAGCAGCTTAGGGACAGCGTCACACCAGCCCCAGCATTTT CASSLGTASHQPQHF
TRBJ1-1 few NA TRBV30 TGTGCCTGGAGTGTACGCGGTCCGGGTGAAGCTTTCTTT CAWSVRGPGEAFF
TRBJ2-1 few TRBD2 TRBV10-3 TGTGCCATCAGTGGTGGAGGGGTACCAGCGGGAGGGCGGAATGAGCAGTTCTTC CAISGGGVPAGGRNEQFF
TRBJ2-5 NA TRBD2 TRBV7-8 TGTGCCAGCAGCAGGACTAGCGGGAGGGGTTGGGAGACCCAGTACTTC CASSRTSGRGWETQYF
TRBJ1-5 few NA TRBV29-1 TGCAGCGCCACAGCCTCCGATCAGCCCCAGCATTTT CSATASDQPQHF
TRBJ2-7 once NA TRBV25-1 TGTGCCAGCAGTGAATTGGGGGTGGGCTACGAGCAGTACTTC CASSELGVGYEQYF
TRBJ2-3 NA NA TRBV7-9 TGTGCCAGCAGCTTAAGCATCGCAGATACGCAGTATTTT CASSLSIADTQYF
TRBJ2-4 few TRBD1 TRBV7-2 TGTGCCAGCAGGCCTCAGACAGGGCTAGCCAAAAACATTCAGTACTTC CASRPQTGLAKNIQYF